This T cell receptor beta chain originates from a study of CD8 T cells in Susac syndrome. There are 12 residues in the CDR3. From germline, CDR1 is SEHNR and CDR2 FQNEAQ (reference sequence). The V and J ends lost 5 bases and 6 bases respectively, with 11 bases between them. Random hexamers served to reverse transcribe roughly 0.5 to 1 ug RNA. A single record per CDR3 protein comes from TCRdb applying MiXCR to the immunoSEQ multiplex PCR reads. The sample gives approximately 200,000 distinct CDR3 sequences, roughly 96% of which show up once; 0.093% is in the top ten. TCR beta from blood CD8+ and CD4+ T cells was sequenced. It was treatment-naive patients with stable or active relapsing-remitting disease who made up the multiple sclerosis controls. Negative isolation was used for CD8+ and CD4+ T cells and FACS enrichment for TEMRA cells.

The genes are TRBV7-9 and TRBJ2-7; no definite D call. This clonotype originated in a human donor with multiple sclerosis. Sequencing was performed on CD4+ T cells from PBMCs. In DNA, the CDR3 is TGTGCCAGCAGCCTGGACCGCCCCGAGCAGTACTTC. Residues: CASSLDRPEQYF.